The 10 T cell receptor beta chains below come from one sample, sequenced in a study of CD8 T cells in Susac syndrome. cDNA came from about 0.5 to 1 ug RNA primed by random hexamers. TCRdb ran MiXCR on the immunoSEQ multiplex PCR reads and lists one entry per CDR3 protein. Here the sample spans some 200,000 distinct CDR3 sequences, about 95% being singletons. The specimen sequenced was CD4+ T cells from PBMCs. The receptor source for this set is a human donor with multiple sclerosis.

V usage is TRBV5-1 and J usage is TRBJ2-7, with 7 bases that match TRBD1. Germline-derived CDR1 and CDR2 are SGHRS and YFSETQ. CDR3 length equals 14 residues. V dropped 4 bases and J dropped 1; count of bases not matched to a gene: 5. The CDR3 protein is CASSINRGSYEQYF. The CDR3 nucleotides read TGCGCCAGCAGCATCAACAGGGGTTCCTACGAGCAGTACTTC.

The chain combines TRBV5-1 with TRBJ2-1; 10 bases match TRBD1. This CDR3 spans 16 amino acids. V lost 1 base to trimming and J lost 5 bases; unmatched junction nucleotides: 6. Germline-derived CDR1 and CDR2 are SGHRS and YFSETQ. Written as DNA, the CDR3 is TGCGCCAGCAGCTTGTCGGGACAGGGGTTTAACAATGAGCAGTTCTTC. It specifies CASSLSGQGFNNEQFF.

Only one count was recorded for this clonotype. The chain uses TRBV20-1 and TRBJ2-1; a weak D match, TRBD1 (5 bases). CDR3 length equals 13 residues. Germline CDR1 DFQATT, CDR2 SNEGSKA (reference sequence). The V end lost 3 bases, the J end lost 3 bases, and 9 bases lay between the germline ends. CDR3 loop: CSASKGIYNEQFF. The CDR3 region has the DNA TGCAGTGCTAGCAAGGGGATCTACAATGAGCAGTTCTTC.

This clonotype was picked up a small number of times. The V and J genes are TRBV28 and TRBJ2-5; D possibly corresponds to TRBD1 (6 bases). Trimming removed 5 bases from V and 4 bases from J, with 11 bases in between. The CDR3 is 13 residues long. Germline CDR1 is MDHEN and CDR2 is SYDVKM. The DNA for the CDR3 is TGTGCCAGCAGTCAAGGGGGTCGAGAGACCCAGTACTTC. This translates into CASSQGGRETQYF.

This clonotype was counted once. V gene TRBV29-1 combines with J gene TRBJ2-6; TRBD1 aligns across 10 bases. Looked up from germline, CDR1 is SQVTM and CDR2 is ANQGSEA. This CDR3 is 15 amino acids long. In nucleotides, the CDR3 is TGCAGATGGGACAGGGGAGACTCTGGGGCCAACGTCCTGACTTTC. The encoded protein is CRWDRGDSGANVLTF.

The chain links TRBV24-1 to TRBJ2-2; tentative D call: TRBD1 (6 bases). CDR1 is KGHDR and CDR2 is SFDVKD in the germline V gene. The CDR3 extends over 16 amino acids. Trimming took off 5 bases at V and 2 bases at J, with 14 bases between the two ends. CDR3 in amino acids: CATSGYDRRNTGELFF. CDR3 in DNA: TGTGCCACCAGTGGGTACGACAGGAGAAACACCGGGGAGCTGTTTTTT.

Worth noting for this clonotype: Sequence at one end of the junction differs from germline and may be a read error. The chain combines TRBV29-1 with TRBJ2-7; TRBD2 matches 8 bases. The CDR3 length is 14 residues. CDR1 and CDR2 (germline): SQVTM, ANQGSEA. DNA of the CDR3: TGCAGCGCCCAACACGGGACTAGATCCTTCGAGCAGTACTTC. As protein: CSAQHGTRSFEQYF.

The chain carries TRBV29-1 and TRBJ2-7; D perhaps matches TRBD1 (6 bases). V shed 1 base and J shed 3 bases, with 16 bases lying between them. This CDR3 contains 15 residues. From germline, CDR1 is SQVTM and CDR2 ANQGSEA. Here the CDR3 DNA reads TGCAGCGTTGAAGGGCAGGGGAACAATCTCTACGAGCAGTACTTC. Translating it yields CSVEGQGNNLYEQYF.

The CDR3 bases are TGTGCCAGCAGCCTTTTCGCATCTGGGGCCAACGTCCTGACTTTC. Translating it yields CASSLFASGANVLTF. The chain carries TRBV3-1 and TRBJ2-6; D unclear. The V end lost 4 bases, the J end lost 1 base, and 8 bases lay between the germline ends. The CDR3 runs to 15 residues. Germline-derived CDR1 and CDR2 are LGHDT and YNNKEL (reference sequence). Full variable domain (remainder filled in from reference TRBV3-1 and TRBJ2-6): DTAVSQTPKYLVTQMGNDKSIKCEQNLGHDTMYWYKQDSKKFLKIMFSYNNKELIINETVPNRFSPKSPDKAHLNLHINSLELGDSAVYFCASSLFASGANVLTFGAGSRLTVL.

The chain joins TRBV20-1 to TRBJ2-5; D possibly corresponds to TRBD1 (5 bases). V lost 7 bases and J lost 4, with 10 bases in between. This CDR3 region has 11 residues. Germline CDR1 DFQATT, CDR2 SNEGSKA (reference sequence). The CDR3 DNA is TGCAGTGTCAAAAGGGGAGAGACCCAGTACTTC. This sequence encodes CSVKRGETQYF.